This T cell receptor beta chain was retrieved from a study of early T cells in non-severe SARS-CoV-2 infection. Looking at the study overall: From unsorted whole blood, bulk RNA was sequenced, and the chains remained unpaired.

Unique molecular identifiers tagged individual cDNA molecules. TCRdb ran MiXCR on the 5' RACE reads and lists one entry per CDR3 protein. The sample carries some 85,000 distinct CDR3 sequences, roughly 13% recorded once. In its sample, this clonotype was seen a few times. Antigen specificity is unknown. Study results and caveats: Clonotype matching in VDJdb favored anti-spike CD8 responses and did not capture private and CD4 specificities.

Sequencing input: whole blood. The sequence came from an adult who was a healthcare worker with PCR-confirmed SARS-CoV-2 infection or an uninfected control (not recorded which).

CDR3 amino acids: CSVVFGDSYGYTF. Written as DNA, the CDR3 is TGCAGCGTTGTCTTCGGTGATAGCTATGGCTACACCTTC. This chain uses TRBV29-1 with TRBJ1-2; D call uncertain. This CDR3 spans 13 amino acids. V dropped 4 bases and J dropped 4 bases, with 13 bases sitting between them. Germline V gene sequence: CDR1 SQVTM, CDR2 ANQGSEA.